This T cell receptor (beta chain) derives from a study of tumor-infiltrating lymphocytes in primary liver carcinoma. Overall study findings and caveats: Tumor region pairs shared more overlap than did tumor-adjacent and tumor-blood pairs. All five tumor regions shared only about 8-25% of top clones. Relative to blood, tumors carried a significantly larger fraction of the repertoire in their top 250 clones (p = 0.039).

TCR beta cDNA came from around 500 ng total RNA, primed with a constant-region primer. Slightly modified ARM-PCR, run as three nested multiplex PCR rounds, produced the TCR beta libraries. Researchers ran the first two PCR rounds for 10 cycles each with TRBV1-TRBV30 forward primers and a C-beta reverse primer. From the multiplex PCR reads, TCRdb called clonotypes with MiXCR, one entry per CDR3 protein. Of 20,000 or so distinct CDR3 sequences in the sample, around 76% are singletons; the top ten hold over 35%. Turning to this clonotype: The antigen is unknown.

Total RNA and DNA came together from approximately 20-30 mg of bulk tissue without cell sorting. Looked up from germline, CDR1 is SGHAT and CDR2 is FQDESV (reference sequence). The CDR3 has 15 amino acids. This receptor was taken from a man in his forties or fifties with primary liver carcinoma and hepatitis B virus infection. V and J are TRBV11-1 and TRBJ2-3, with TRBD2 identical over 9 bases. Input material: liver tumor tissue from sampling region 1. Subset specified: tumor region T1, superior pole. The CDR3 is CNSNLVAGASDTQYF. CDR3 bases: TGTAACAGCAACTTAGTAGCGGGAGCTTCAGATACGCAGTATTTT.